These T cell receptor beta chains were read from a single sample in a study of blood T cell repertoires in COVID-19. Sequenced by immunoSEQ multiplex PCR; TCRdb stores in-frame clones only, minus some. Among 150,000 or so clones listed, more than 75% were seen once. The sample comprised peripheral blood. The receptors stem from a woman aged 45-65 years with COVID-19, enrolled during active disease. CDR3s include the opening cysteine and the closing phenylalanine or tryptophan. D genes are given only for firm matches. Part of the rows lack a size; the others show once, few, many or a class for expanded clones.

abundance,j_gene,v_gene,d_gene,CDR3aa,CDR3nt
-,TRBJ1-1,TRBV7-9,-,CASSLALGGTEAFF,TGTGCCAGCAGCTTAGCGCTAGGGGGTACTGAAGCTTTCTTT
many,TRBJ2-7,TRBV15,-,CATSRGSNTGYEQYF,TGTGCCACCAGTCGCGGCAGCAATACCGGATACGAGCAGTACTTC
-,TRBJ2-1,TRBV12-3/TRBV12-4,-,CASSHSVVNEQFF,TGTGCCAGCAGTCATTCGGTCGTCAATGAGCAGTTCTTC
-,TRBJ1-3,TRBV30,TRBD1,CAWRGTGGNTIYF,TGTGCCTGGAGGGGGACAGGGGGAAACACCATATATTTT
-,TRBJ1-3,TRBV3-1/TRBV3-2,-,CASSQDDRGNTIYF,TGTGCCAGCAGCCAAGATGACAGAGGAAACACCATATATTTT
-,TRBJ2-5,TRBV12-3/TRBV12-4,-,CASTGYQETQYF,TGTGCCAGTACGGGGTACCAAGAGACCCAGTACTTC
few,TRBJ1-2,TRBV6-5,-,CASYYGPPGGYTF,TGTGCCAGCTATTATGGACCCCCGGGGGGCTACACCTTC
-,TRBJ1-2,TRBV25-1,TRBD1,CASSTTGSLHGYTF,TGTGCCAGCAGCACGACAGGGTCCCTCCATGGCTACACCTTC
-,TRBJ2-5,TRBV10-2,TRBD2,CASCGGGAGETQYF,TGCGCCAGCTGTGGCGGGGGGGCGGGGGAGACCCAGTACTTC
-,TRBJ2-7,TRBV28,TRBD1,CASSPFGTGGTYEQYF,TGTGCCAGCAGTCCTTTCGGGACAGGGGGCACCTACGAGCAGTACTTC
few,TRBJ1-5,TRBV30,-,CAWSVGVSYSNQPQHF,TGTGCCTGGAGTGTAGGGGTCAGCTATAGCAATCAGCCCCAGCATTTT
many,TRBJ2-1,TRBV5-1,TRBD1,CASSSGTGHNEQFF,TGCGCCAGCAGCTCCGGGACAGGGCACAATGAGCAGTTCTTC
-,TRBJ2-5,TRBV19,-,CASSIGGGETQYF,TGTGCCAGTAGTATTGGGGGAGGAGAGACCCAGTACTTC
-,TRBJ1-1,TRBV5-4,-,CASSFVGRGNTEAFF,TGTGCCAGCAGCTTCGTGGGCAGGGGGAACACTGAAGCTTTCTTT
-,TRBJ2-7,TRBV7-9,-,CASSLGGAAYEQYF,TGTGCCAGCAGCTTAGGTGGGGCCGCCTACGAGCAGTACTTC
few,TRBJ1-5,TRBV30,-,CAWSVRGNQPQHF,TGTGCCTGGAGTGTACGGGGAAATCAGCCCCAGCATTTT
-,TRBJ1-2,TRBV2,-,CASSERVNYGYTF,TGTGCCAGCAGTGAGAGAGTTAACTATGGCTACACCTTC
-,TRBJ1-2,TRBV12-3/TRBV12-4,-,CASRWGGNPKTF,TGTGCCAGCAGATGGGGGGGAAATCCTAAGACCTTC
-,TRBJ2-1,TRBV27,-,CASSLSQGTIYNEQFF,TGTGCCAGCAGTTTAAGTCAGGGGACAATATACAATGAGCAGTTCTTC
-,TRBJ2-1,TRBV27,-,CASSLQGPLRVDEQFF,TGTGCCAGCAGTTTACAGGGGCCGCTCCGAGTGGATGAGCAGTTCTTC
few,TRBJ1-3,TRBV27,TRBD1,CASSLGTGGLGNTIYF,TGTGCCAGCAGTTTGGGGACAGGGGGCCTTGGAAACACCATATATTTT
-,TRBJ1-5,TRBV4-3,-,CASSQDVRSNQPQHF,TGCGCCAGCAGCCAAGATGTGAGGAGCAATCAGCCCCAGCATTTT
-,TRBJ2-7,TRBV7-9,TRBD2,CASSPFLAGTHEQYF,TGTGCCAGCAGCCCCTTCCTAGCGGGGACCCACGAGCAGTACTTC
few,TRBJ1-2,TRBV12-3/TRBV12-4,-,CASSLESGYGYTF,TGTGCCAGCAGTTTAGAGTCAGGCTATGGCTACACCTTC
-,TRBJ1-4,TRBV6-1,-,CASSEAPPGHPGNEKLFF,TGTGCCAGCAGTGAAGCGCCCCCCGGACATCCAGGGAATGAAAAACTGTTTTTT
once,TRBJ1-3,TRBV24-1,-,CATSDPRRAGNTIYF,TGTGCCACCAGTGACCCGAGGCGCGCTGGAAACACCATATATTTT
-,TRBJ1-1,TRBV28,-,CASSLSFAAFF,TGTGCCAGCAGTTTATCCTTTGCGGCTTTCTTT
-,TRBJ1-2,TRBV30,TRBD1,CAWAPTGGIGYTF,TGTGCCTGGGCCCCGACAGGGGGTATCGGCTACACCTTC
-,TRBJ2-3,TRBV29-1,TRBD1,CSFDLRDRGEDTQYF,TGCAGCTTTGACCTCCGGGACAGGGGAGAGGATACGCAGTATTTT
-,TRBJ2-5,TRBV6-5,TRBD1,CASSYGQGAKETQYF,TGTGCCAGCAGTTACGGGCAGGGGGCGAAAGAGACCCAGTACTTC
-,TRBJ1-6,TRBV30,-,CACRQVSLYNSPLHF,TGTGCCTGCAGACAGGTGTCCCTTTATAATTCACCCCTCCACTTT
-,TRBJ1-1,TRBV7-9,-,CASSPGNAQAFF,TGTGCCAGCAGCCCAGGCAATGCCCAAGCTTTCTTT
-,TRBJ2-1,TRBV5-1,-,CASSLDSSEQFF,TGCGCCAGCAGCTTGGACAGTTCCGAGCAGTTCTTC
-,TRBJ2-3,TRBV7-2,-,CASSQILLSTDTQYF,TGTGCCAGCAGCCAAATCTTACTTAGCACAGATACGCAGTATTTT
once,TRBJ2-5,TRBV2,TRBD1,CASQRAPGQSQETQYF,TGTGCCAGCCAAAGAGCTCCGGGACAGAGCCAAGAGACCCAGTACTTC
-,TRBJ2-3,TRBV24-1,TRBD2,CATSDYASGGAKGTQYF,TGTGCCACCAGTGATTACGCCAGCGGGGGGGCAAAAGGTACGCAGTATTTT
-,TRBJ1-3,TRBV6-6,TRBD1,CASRLTGPGNTIYF,TGTGCCAGCAGACTGACAGGGCCCGGAAACACCATATATTTT
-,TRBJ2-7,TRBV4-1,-,CASSQRQQLLHEQYF,TGCGCCAGCAGCCAACGACAGCAACTCCTACACGAGCAGTACTTC
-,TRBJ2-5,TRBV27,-,CASSLTQQVQETQYF,TGTGCCAGCAGTTTAACCCAGCAGGTCCAAGAGACCCAGTACTTC
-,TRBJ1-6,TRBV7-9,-,CASSSQGRGNNSPLHF,TGTGCCAGCAGCTCCCAAGGGCGGGGGAATAATTCACCCCTCCACTTT
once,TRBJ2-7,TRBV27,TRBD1,CASSKRPPGQAYEQYF,TGTGCCAGCAGTAAACGTCCCCCCGGACAGGCCTACGAGCAGTACTTC
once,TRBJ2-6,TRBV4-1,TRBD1,CASSQMGQGGSGANVLTF,TGCGCCAGCAGCCAAATGGGACAGGGGGGTTCTGGGGCCAACGTCCTGACTTTC
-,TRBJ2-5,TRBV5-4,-,CASSLDSRSQETQYF,TGTGCCAGCAGCTTGGACAGCCGCTCACAAGAGACCCAGTACTTC
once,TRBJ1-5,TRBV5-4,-,CASSLYGAGNQPQHF,TGTGCCAGCAGCTTGTATGGGGCAGGGAATCAGCCCCAGCATTTT
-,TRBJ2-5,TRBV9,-,CASSVGNSLGETQYF,TGTGCCAGCAGCGTAGGGAACTCACTAGGGGAGACCCAGTACTTC
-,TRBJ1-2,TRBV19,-,CASSIDDLPGDGYTF,TGTGCCAGTAGTATAGACGATCTACCGGGGGATGGCTACACCTTC
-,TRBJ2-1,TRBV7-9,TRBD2,CASSLGTAGGRYNEQFF,TGTGCCAGCAGCTTAGGCACAGCGGGGGGGCGTTACAATGAGCAGTTCTTC
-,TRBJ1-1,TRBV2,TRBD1,CASIWDSYTEAFF,TGTGCCAGCATCTGGGACAGCTACACTGAAGCTTTCTTT
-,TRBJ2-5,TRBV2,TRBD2,CASTPLVAGSETQYF,TGTGCCAGCACTCCACTTGTAGCGGGGAGTGAGACCCAGTACTTC
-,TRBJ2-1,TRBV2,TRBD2,CASSDPLAGGSYNEQFF,TGTGCCAGCAGTGACCCACTAGCGGGGGGGTCCTACAATGAGCAGTTCTTC
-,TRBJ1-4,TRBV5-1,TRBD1,CASSQSWRQGGNEKLFF,TGCGCCAGCAGCCAATCCTGGAGACAGGGAGGTAATGAAAAACTGTTTTTT
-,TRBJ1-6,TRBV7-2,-,CASSLKGPYNSPLHF,TGTGCCAGCAGCTTAAAGGGGCCCTATAATTCACCCCTCCACTTT
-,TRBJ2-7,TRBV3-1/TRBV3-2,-,CASSQAGEQYF,TGTGCCAGCAGCCAGGCAGGGGAGCAGTACTTC